This TCR beta chain was recovered during a study of intratumoral heterogeneity in liver cancer. Study-wide results and caveats: Regional tumor-infiltrating lymphocyte burden differences seen by RNA-seq were reportedly confirmed using TCR sequencing. Region b showed significantly fewer unique T-cell clonal expansions than region a.

Multiple geographically separated regions of the hepatocellular carcinoma nodule were sampled separately. Clones were sequenced by immunoSEQ multiplex PCR, and TCRdb holds only the in-frame ones, with some missing. The sample has thousands of clones, roughly 49% seen once; the top ten hold roughly 28%. The sample holds one count of this clone. Antigen specificity is unknown. Germline values: CDR1 PRHDT, CDR2 FYEKMQ (reference sequence). CDR3 length equals 17 residues. With 3 bases clipped from V and 2 bases from J, the junction kept 8 bases outside the gene matches. The clonotype comes from a man aged 70 or older with hepatocellular carcinoma. Sample: tumor tissue, taken before any cancer treatment. V usage is TRBV13 and J usage is TRBJ1-1; the match to TRBD1 covers 11 bases. The CDR3 DNA sequence: TGTGCCAGCAGCTTGCGGACAGGGGGCCTCCGAAACACTGAAGCTTTCTTT. Encoded protein: CASSLRTGGLRNTEAFF.